What follows is one TCR beta chain and its context. The sample belongs to a study of human T cells and chemical hapten exposure. The time point here: pre-sensitization, week 0. Treatment specified: therapeutic diphenylcyclopropenone sensitization with weekly scalp DPC. TCRdb processed the RACE reads anew with MiXCR; each CDR3 protein has one entry. The sample comprises around 260,000 distinct CDR3 sequences, approximately 8.6% of which are singletons, and under 2.5% rests with the top ten. Trimming cost V 6 bases and J 4 bases, with 15 bases left between them. CDR1 is MNHEY, CDR2 SVGAGI, per germline. This CDR3 is 14 amino acids long.

This TCR came from a woman aged 40-49 years with alopecia areata. Some clones in this sample may be carry-over from other donors' samples. The J gene is TRBJ2-5, the V gene TRBV6-5; D call uncertain. Material: whole blood, obtained in connection with sensitization to the hapten diphenylcyclopropenone (DPC). The CDR3 sequence is CASSRGLTRETQYF. The CDR3 bases are TGTGCCAGCAGCAGAGGATTGACTCGAGAGACCCAGTACTTC.